This T cell receptor beta chain was recorded in a study of beta chain features in type 1 diabetes (dated by TCRdb to 2016 to 2019). Study-level background: Patients and healthy donors did not differ in mean age, gender distribution, total cell number or subset yield. A total of roughly 110 million sorted cells were examined across all samples, and the number of cells per subset was strongly correlated with RNA yield. The study compared the TCRB repertoires of sorted circulating CD4+ T cell subsets in recently diagnosed type 1 diabetes patients with those in matched healthy donors. Naive and central memory subsets were obtained from all 28 donors, but regulatory and stem cell-like memory subsets were isolated from only 8 patients and roughly 8 healthy donors. On the study overall, not on this receptor specifically: Sequencing cDNA rather than genomic DNA could over-represent highly expressing activated cells, although activation and CD3 levels did not differ between groups. In all four CD4+ subsets, TCRB CDR3 length was moderately but significantly shorter in type 1 diabetes patients. HLA sub-analyses involved small numbers of individuals, so any influence of HLA type on TCRB rearrangement remained unresolved. Naive, central memory and regulatory TCRB repertoires appeared to be more alike among patients than among healthy donors. At VDJ recombination sites, patients with type 1 diabetes made fewer insertions and deleted more nucleotides, a pattern implying thymic rearrangement abnormalities. Shorter templates might be favored by PCR, yet because patient and control samples were amplified and corrected together, any such skew would affect both groups equally.

Each donor gave one peripheral blood draw, roughly 120 mL on average, collected into heparinised tubes. A BD FACSAria II was used to sort naive, central memory, regulatory and stem cell-like memory CD4+ T cells with a panel that included CD45RO, CCR7, CD25, CD127, CD95 and CD27. A purity above 95% was achieved for all sorted populations. PBMCs were isolated right away by Lymphoprep density gradient centrifugation and were stained directly, without culture. So that batch effects would be minimized, each experiment stained and sorted samples in pairs, pairing one healthy donor with one patient. This clone was observed a handful of times. Its cognate antigen has yet to be identified. There are no base qualities to consult, and no much larger clone falls within one base. The High Capacity cDNA Reverse Transcription Kit was used to reverse transcribe all of the isolated RNA, meaning that expressed TCRB transcripts were what got sequenced. Deep immunoSEQ sequencing was performed on naive, central memory and regulatory T cell samples, with an average of roughly 3.3 million total reads per sample. Sorted cells were lysed in RLT buffer and RNA was extracted with DNase-treated RNeasy Micro or Mini kits, depending on cell number. Each cell subset was processed separately to prevent cross-contamination, with patient and healthy donor samples processed together. TCRB sequences were amplified from cDNA with the immunoSEQ multiplex PCR, producing 87-bp fragments spanning the CDR3 region. Amplicons were sequenced on the Illumina HiSeq platform. On the authors' methods: PCR bias was computationally corrected using synthetic template baselines, reads within Hamming distance 2 were collapsed, and singletons that could not be merged were discarded. Reads were aligned against IMGT to assign V, D and J genes, CDR3 length and insertions or deletions at six rearrangement sites. Within each subset, clonotype counts were normalized to the number of sorted cells before true diversity and Gini coefficients were calculated with the tcR R package. Repertoire sharing was quantified using the overlap coefficient calculated on TCRB nucleotide sequences. Out-of-frame TCRB sequences from naive cells were analyzed as a proxy for the pre-selection repertoire. The table was pulled from immuneACCESS by TCRdb, which kept in-frame rearrangements only. Such tables lose some clones; where checked, under half of the loss comes from unresolved V genes, and the rest has no known cause. V, J and clone size reflect that table, while D and trimming were determined from the DNA. The sample records over 700,000 clones, 15% to 20% of which are singletons. About 0.02% of the sample is taken by the ten largest.

The sample consisted of naive CD4+ T cells from blood. In the paper's terms, the cell subset or site label means: true naive CD4+ T cells. This receptor was identified in a woman aged 18-30 years in good health.

The DNA sequence reads TGCGCCAGCAGCTTGCTGATCGGGACAGACAATGGCCGGGAGCTGTTTTTT. Its protein product is CASSLLIGTDNGRELFF. The chain joins TRBV5-1 to TRBJ2-2; the central 7 bases match TRBD1. CDR1 and CDR2, per the germline V gene, are SGHRS and YFSETQ. The CDR3 runs 17 amino acids, cysteine and phenylalanine included. Just the 51-base CDR3 DNA is kept, in frame starting at base 1. Relative to germline, V is missing 1 base and J is missing 9 bases, with 15 bases of the junction outside any gene match.